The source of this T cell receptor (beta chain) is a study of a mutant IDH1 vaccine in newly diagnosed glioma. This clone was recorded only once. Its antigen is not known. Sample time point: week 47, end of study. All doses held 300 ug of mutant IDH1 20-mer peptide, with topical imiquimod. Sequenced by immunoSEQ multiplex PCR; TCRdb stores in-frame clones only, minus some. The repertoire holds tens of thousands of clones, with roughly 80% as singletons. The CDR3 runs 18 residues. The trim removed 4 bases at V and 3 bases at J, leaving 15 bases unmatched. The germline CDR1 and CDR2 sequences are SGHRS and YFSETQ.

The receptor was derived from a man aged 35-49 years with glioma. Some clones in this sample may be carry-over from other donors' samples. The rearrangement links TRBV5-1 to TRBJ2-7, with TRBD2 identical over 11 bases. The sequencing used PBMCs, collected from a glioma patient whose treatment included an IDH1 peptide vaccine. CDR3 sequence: CASSRGLAAALLFYEQYF. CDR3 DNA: TGCGCCAGCAGCAGGGGACTAGCGGCGGCCCTTCTTTTCTACGAGCAGTACTTC. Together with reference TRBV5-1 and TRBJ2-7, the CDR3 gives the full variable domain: KAGVTQTPRYLIKTRGQQVTLSCSPISGHRSVSWYQQTPGQGLQFLFEYFSETQRNKGNFPGRFSGRQFSNSRSEMNVSTLELGDSALYLCASSRGLAAALLFYEQYFGPGTRLTVT.